One and the same sample provided the 12 T cell receptor beta chains below, sequenced in a study of blood T cell repertoires in COVID-19. Generated by immunoSEQ multiplex PCR, the TCRdb table keeps only in-frame clones and is missing some. The table lists 150,000 to 200,000 clones, more than 75% of them singletons. The source material was peripheral blood. The receptors were gathered from a woman aged 60-75 years with COVID-19, enrolled during active disease.

The chain has TRBV2 and TRBJ2-7, with a possible D match to TRBD1 (7 bases). Trimming pared 7 bases from V and 5 bases from J, leaving 18 bases between. Germline V lookup: CDR1 SNHLY, CDR2 FYNNEI. The CDR3 length is 14 residues. CDR3 sequence (DNA): TGTGCCAGCACCCGGGGGACAGCAAGCCACGAGCAGTACTTC. Translated, it gives CASTRGTASHEQYF.

The chain joins TRBV2 to TRBJ1-4; 12 bases map to TRBD1. The CDR3 extends over 13 amino acids. Germline CDR1 SNHLY, CDR2 FYNNEI. Trimming at V came to 8 bases and at J to 11 bases, leaving 6 bases not matched to a gene. The CDR3 DNA follows: TGTGCCAGCCGGGACAGGGGGCTTCAGAAACTGTTTTTT. Translating gives CASRDRGLQKLFF.

The V and J genes are TRBV5-1 and TRBJ2-1; 10 nucleotides align to TRBD2. The CDR3 is 18 residues long. Unmatched junction bases numbered 7, after V lost 1 base and J lost 0 bases. Germline CDR1 is SGHRS and CDR2 is YFSETQ. CDR3 in amino acids: CASSLQTSGAYSYNEQFF. Here the CDR3 DNA reads TGCGCCAGCAGCTTGCAAACTAGCGGGGCTTACTCCTACAATGAGCAGTTCTTC. The variable domain in full, with the rest retrieved from reference TRBV5-1 and TRBJ2-1, is KAGVTQTPRYLIKTRGQQVTLSCSPISGHRSVSWYQQTPGQGLQFLFEYFSETQRNKGNFPGRFSGRQFSNSRSEMNVSTLELGDSALYLCASSLQTSGAYSYNEQFFGPGTRLTVL.

The J gene is TRBJ2-2, the V gene TRBV30; 10 bases are shared with TRBD1. Germline-derived CDR1 and CDR2 are GTSNPN and SVGIG (reference sequence). The CDR3 is 16 residues long. Trimming took 3 bases from V and 4 from J; bases not matched to a gene: 8. The CDR3 spells CAWSEGTGVLTGELFF. In DNA, the CDR3 is TGTGCCTGGAGCGAAGGGACAGGGGTCCTCACCGGGGAGCTGTTTTTT.

The CDR3 DNA is TGTGCCAGCCTTGTCGGGGGGGGACCACAAGAGACCCAGTACTTC. Its translation: CASLVGGGPQETQYF. This chain joins TRBV2 and TRBJ2-5; TRBD2 aligns across 8 bases. The V gene's germline CDR1 is SNHLY and CDR2 FYNNEI. There are 15 residues in the CDR3. With 8 bases clipped from V and 2 bases from J, the junction kept 10 bases outside the gene matches.

V and J are TRBV3-1 (or the pseudogene TRBV3-2) and TRBJ2-5; D not resolved. V lost 5 bases, J lost 5 bases, and 12 bases lay in between. This CDR3 spans 13 amino acids. Germline V gene lookup returns CDR1 LGHDT and CDR2 YNNKEL (reference sequence). CDR3 sequence: CASSYDWRETQYF. In DNA form, the CDR3 reads TGTGCCAGCAGCTACGATTGGCGGGAGACCCAGTACTTC.

CDR3 amino acids: CASSELSTGVQNEQYF. The DNA for the CDR3 is TGTGCCAGCAGTGAGCTTAGCACAGGAGTCCAGAACGAGCAGTACTTC. This chain uses TRBV6-1 with TRBJ2-7, with D possibly matching TRBD1 (5 bases). Trimming shortened V by 3 bases and J by 5 bases, and 20 bases separated the two germline ends. The CDR3 loop spans 16 amino acids. Germline CDR1 MNHNS, CDR2 SASEGT.

The chain couples TRBV30 to TRBJ2-1; 8 nucleotides align to TRBD2. CDR1 is GTSNPN and CDR2 is SVGIG in the germline V gene (reference sequence). The CDR3 loop spans 11 amino acids. J gave up 16 bases and V 2 bases, and 7 bases lay outside the gene matches. CDR3 amino acids: CAWSQREYGFF. The CDR3 DNA reads as TGTGCCTGGAGTCAGCGGGAGTATGGATTCTTC.

The genes are TRBV5-4 and TRBJ1-6; D is perhaps TRBD1 (6 bases). V was clipped by 1 base and J by 9 bases, with 14 bases between them. The germline gives CDR1 SGHNT, CDR2 YYREEE (reference sequence). This CDR3 region has 15 residues. The CDR3 nucleotides read TGTGCCAGCAGCTTGAAGGACAAACAGGGTTCACCCCTCCACTTT. This gives the protein CASSLKDKQGSPLHF. Combining the CDR3 with reference TRBV5-4 and TRBJ1-6 gives the whole variable domain ETGVTQSPTHLIKTRGQQVTLRCSSQSGHNTVSWYQQALGQGPQFIFQYYREEENGRGNFPPRFSGLQFPNYSSELNVNALELDDSALYLCASSLKDKQGSPLHFGNGTRLTVT.

The chain combines TRBV7-9 with TRBJ2-1, with 7 bases lining up with TRBD2. V dropped 8 bases and J dropped 6; count of bases not matched to a gene: 13. CDR1 SEHNR and CDR2 FQNEAQ come from the germline V gene (reference sequence). CDR3 size: 15 residues. CDR3 sequence reads: CASDQATGTINEQFF. The CDR3, as DNA: TGTGCCAGCGACCAGGCCACGGGGACTATCAATGAGCAGTTCTTC.

The chain has TRBV2 and TRBJ1-6; maybe TRBD1 (6 bases). This CDR3 contains 14 residues. From germline, CDR1 is SNHLY and CDR2 FYNNEI. Trimming stripped 2 bases from V and 9 bases from J, with 11 bases between. In DNA form, the CDR3 reads TGTGCCAGCAGTGAAACAGGGTTGTCTTCACCCCTCCACTTT. Its protein product is CASSETGLSSPLHF.

V usage is TRBV28 and J usage is TRBJ2-5; 9 bases are a match to TRBD1. J was trimmed by 4 bases and V by 8 bases; bases with no gene match: 8. Germline V lookup: CDR1 MDHEN, CDR2 SYDVKM. CDR3 length equals 14 residues. The CDR3 DNA sequence: TGTGCCAGCGCATACAACAGGGGGCCAGAGACCCAGTACTTC. Translation gives CASAYNRGPETQYF.